What follows are 21 T cell receptor beta chains derived from one specimen sequenced in a study of metastatic and nonmetastatic thyroid tumors. TCRdb re-called clones from the PCR reads using MiXCR. This table holds 5,000 to 6,000 clones, over 25% found once. Thyroid surgery took place with no prior treatment in any patient. Sequencing used adjacent normal tissue. These receptors all stem from a female donor with papillary thyroid cancer or a benign thyroid nodule (not recorded which). Some clones in this sample may be carry-over from other donors' samples.

The table lists this clone with a few counts. The rearrangement joins TRBV28 to TRBJ1-2, with D tentatively TRBD1 (6 bases). CDR1 is MDHEN, CDR2 SYDVKM, per germline. Trimming shortened V by 6 bases and J by 3 bases, and 14 bases separated the two germline ends. The CDR3 sequence is 14 residues long. CDR3 nucleotides: TGTGCCAGCAGATGCGGGGGGCTTGACTATGGCTACACCTTC. Amino acid sequence: CASRCGGLDYGYTF.

A few counts support this clone. The chain recombines TRBV18 with TRBJ2-3; maybe TRBD2 (6 bases). The CDR3 is 14 residues long. V was trimmed by 8 bases and J by 3 bases, leaving 15 bases between them. CDR1 KGHSH and CDR2 LQKENI come from the germline V gene. For the CDR3, the DNA is TGTGCCAGCCCCCCTATGGGGAGGACAGATACGCAGTATTTT. It translates to CASPPMGRTDTQYF.

With respect to this clone: Other DNA sequences within the sample encode an identical CDR3. This rearrangement joins TRBV27 to TRBJ1-4; D not certain. Trimming cost V 4 bases and J 5 bases, with 17 bases left between them. The CDR3 runs to 16 residues. CDR1 is MNHEY and CDR2 is SMNVEV in the germline V gene (reference sequence). In DNA form, the CDR3 reads TGTGCCAGCAGTTCTCAGCCTCCCGGAGTAAATGAAAAACTGTTTTTT. Translating gives CASSSQPPGVNEKLFF.

This clone appeared a few times. Here the CDR3 reads CASSLSGGAMYEQFF. The CDR3 DNA reads TGTGCCAGCAGTTTAAGCGGGGGGGCAATGTATGAGCAGTTCTTC. The J gene is TRBJ2-1, the V gene TRBV27; 10 bases match TRBD2. This CDR3 contains 15 residues. The J segment lost 8 bases and the V segment lost 2 bases, leaving 6 bases of the junction unmatched. Germline CDR1 and CDR2: MNHEY and SMNVEV (reference sequence).

This clone was counted between two and nine times. The chain is built from TRBV24-1 and TRBJ2-5; possible D gene TRBD1, 6 bases. The length of the CDR3 is 15 residues. V was cut by 0 bases and J by 5 bases, with 12 bases left in between. Germline V gene data show CDR1 as KGHDR and CDR2 as SFDVKD. CDR3 amino acids: CATSDLGRGEETQYF. CDR3 in DNA: TGTGCCACCAGTGATTTGGGCAGGGGCGAGGAGACCCAGTACTTC.

This clone is medium-sized (0.01 to 0.1%) within its sample. This chain uses TRBV9 with TRBJ1-1; D ambiguous. Trimming left V 3 bases short and J 3 bases short, with 18 bases between. This CDR3 has 16 amino acids. Germline V gives CDR1 SGDLS, CDR2 YYNGEE. The CDR3, as DNA: TGTGCCAGCAGCGAGTCGGCGCAGCGACTTGACACTGAAGCTTTCTTT. Translation: CASSESAQRLDTEAFF. The full variable domain, completed using reference TRBV9 and TRBJ1-1, is DSGVTQTPKHLITATGQRVTLRCSPRSGDLSVYWYQQSLDQGLQFLIQYYNGEERAKGNILERFSAQQFPDLHSELNLSSLELGDSALYFCASSESAQRLDTEAFFGQGTRLTVV.

This clone was detected ten times or more. V usage is TRBV7-9 and J usage is TRBJ2-4, with D perhaps matching TRBD2 (6 bases). CDR1 is SEHNR and CDR2 is FQNEAQ in the germline V gene (reference sequence). V lost 0 bases to trimming and J lost 8 bases, with 11 bases between them. The CDR3 extends over 14 amino acids. Here the CDR3 reads CASSLAVGTDIQYF. The DNA of the CDR3 is TGTGCCAGCAGCTTAGCAGTCGGGACTGACATTCAGTACTTC.

The gene calls are TRBV7-8 and TRBJ2-5; possibly TRBD2 for D (5 bases). The germline V gene has CDR1 SGHVS and CDR2 FQNEAQ. The CDR3 is 12 amino acids. Between the trimmed V and J ends, which lost 5 bases and 2 bases, there was a span of 6 bases. The CDR3 spells CASSPGQETQYF. CDR3 coding DNA: TGTGCCAGCAGCCCGGGGCAAGAGACCCAGTACTTC.

This chain joins TRBV18 and TRBJ1-2, with a tentative D call TRBD1 (5 bases). The V gene's germline CDR1 is KGHSH and CDR2 LQKENI. This CDR3 is built from 13 residues. Trimming pared 2 bases from V and 1 base from J, leaving 5 bases between. The CDR3 coding sequence is TGTGCCAGCTCACCAGACAGTAACTATGGCTACACCTTC. Translated, it gives CASSPDSNYGYTF.

The chain carries TRBV5-1 and TRBJ2-7, with D possibly being TRBD2 (7 bases). V was shortened by 6 bases and J by 1 base, with 17 bases between the two germline ends. The CDR3 is 15 residues long. Germline CDR1 reads SGHRS; CDR2 reads YFSETQ. The CDR3 reads CASTPWAGASYEQYF. The CDR3 region has the DNA TGCGCCAGCACCCCCTGGGCGGGGGCATCCTACGAGCAGTACTTC.

This clone was observed a few times. The chain combines TRBV19 with TRBJ2-2; possibly TRBD1 or TRBD2 for D (7 bases each). V was pared by 6 bases and J by 5 bases, with 16 bases between. Germline V gives CDR1 LNHDA, CDR2 SQIVND (reference sequence). This CDR3 has 15 residues. The CDR3 DNA reads TGTGCCAGTAGAGAGACAGGGAGGGGGACCGGGGAGCTGTTTTTT. It yields the protein CASRETGRGTGELFF.

Judged by abundance, this clone is medium-sized. DNA of the CDR3: TGTGCCAGCAGCTTAGTGACTAGCACAGATACGCAGTATTTT. This translates into CASSLVTSTDTQYF. The V gene is TRBV11-2, the J gene TRBJ2-3, with unresolved D. This CDR3 contains 14 residues. V was shortened by 1 base and J by 0 bases, with 5 bases between the two germline ends. CDR1 and CDR2 (germline): SGHAT, FQNNGV.

This clone was seen a handful of times. An end of the junction differs from the germline gene, which may be a read error. V gene TRBV6-5 combines with J gene TRBJ2-5; weak D call: TRBD1 (6 bases). This CDR3 contains 15 residues. In germline, CDR1 is MNHEY, CDR2 SVGAGI. The CDR3 DNA reads as TGTGCCAGCAGATACTGGACAGATGACCAAGAGACCCAGTACTTC. Amino acids: CASRYWTDDQETQYF.

The chain employs TRBV7-9 and TRBJ2-7, with D tentatively TRBD2 (6 bases). The CDR3 runs 14 residues. V shed 1 base and J shed 4 bases, with 11 bases lying between them. Looked up from germline, CDR1 is SEHNR and CDR2 is FQNEAQ (reference sequence). CDR3 sequence: CASSLDGGSYEQYF. The CDR3 DNA sequence: TGTGCCAGCAGCTTAGATGGAGGGAGTTACGAGCAGTACTTC.

The sample holds a few counts of this clone. The CDR3: CASSIPNLGTRTGELFF. DNA of the CDR3: TGTGCCAGTAGTATCCCGAATCTGGGAACCCGCACCGGGGAGCTGTTTTTT. This chain links TRBV19 with TRBJ2-2; D gene unclear. Trimming removed 3 bases at V and 4 bases at J, with 18 bases between. Germline values: CDR1 LNHDA, CDR2 SQIVND (reference sequence). There are 17 residues in the CDR3.

This clone showed up just a few times. The rearrangement joins TRBV11-2 to TRBJ2-3; tentatively, D is TRBD1 (6 bases). The CDR3 has 15 residues. Trimming left V 1 base short and J 0 bases short, with 8 bases between. Per the germline V gene, CDR1 is SGHAT and CDR2 is FQNNGV. The CDR3, as DNA: TGTGCCAGCAGCTTAGGACAGGATAGCACAGATACGCAGTATTTT. Encoded protein: CASSLGQDSTDTQYF.

This clone was counted only a few times. The chain is built from TRBV20-1 and TRBJ1-3; tentative D call: TRBD1 (5 bases). There are 15 residues in the CDR3. Germline V gene sequence: CDR1 DFQATT, CDR2 SNEGSKA (reference sequence). V gave up 0 bases and J gave up 0 bases, with 9 bases separating them. The CDR3 reads CSARDRGSSGNTIYF. CDR3 bases: TGCAGTGCTAGAGATCGGGGGAGCTCTGGAAACACCATATATTTT.

This clone occurred a few times. The genes are TRBV27 and TRBJ2-7, with 10 bases aligning to TRBD2. From germline, CDR1 is MNHEY and CDR2 SMNVEV (reference sequence). The CDR3 is made up of 14 amino acids. V dropped 5 bases and J dropped 4; count of bases not matched to a gene: 5. The CDR3 spells CASSALAGHYEQYF. The DNA for the CDR3 is TGTGCCAGCAGTGCACTAGCGGGACATTACGAGCAGTACTTC.

The J gene is TRBJ2-1, the V gene TRBV6-2 or TRBV6-3; 7 bases agree with TRBD2. Germline loops: CDR1 MNHEY, CDR2 SVGEGT. The CDR3 contains 20 residues. V dropped 2 bases and J dropped 0; count of bases not matched to a gene: 16. The CDR3 loop reads CASSYRSSGGYCRSYNEQFF. CDR3 nucleotide sequence: TGTGCCAGCAGTTACAGATCGTCGGGAGGTTACTGTCGCTCCTACAATGAGCAGTTCTTC.

By its share, this clone is medium-sized. The V gene is TRBV20-1, the J gene TRBJ2-7; 10 nucleotides line up with TRBD2. The CDR3 consists of 14 residues. CDR1 DFQATT and CDR2 SNEGSKA come from the germline V gene (reference sequence). With V trimmed by 5 bases and J by 0 bases, 4 bases remained unmatched. The CDR3 reads CSAPLAGDSYEQYF. CDR3 nucleotide sequence: TGCAGTGCTCCTCTAGCGGGAGACTCCTACGAGCAGTACTTC.

In the case of this clone: A much more abundant neighbour one base away suggests this may be a read error. This sample includes further DNA sequences coding for the same CDR3. The chain employs TRBV7-2 and TRBJ1-5, with a possible D match to TRBD1 (5 bases). This CDR3 region has 14 residues. Trimming removed 4 bases from V and 9 bases from J, with 16 bases in between. Germline-derived CDR1 and CDR2 are SGHTA and FQGNSA. CDR3 in amino acids: CASSSGGGVGPQHF. CDR3 coding DNA: TGTGCCAGCAGCTCGGGGGGTGGGGTCGGGCCCCAGCATTTT.